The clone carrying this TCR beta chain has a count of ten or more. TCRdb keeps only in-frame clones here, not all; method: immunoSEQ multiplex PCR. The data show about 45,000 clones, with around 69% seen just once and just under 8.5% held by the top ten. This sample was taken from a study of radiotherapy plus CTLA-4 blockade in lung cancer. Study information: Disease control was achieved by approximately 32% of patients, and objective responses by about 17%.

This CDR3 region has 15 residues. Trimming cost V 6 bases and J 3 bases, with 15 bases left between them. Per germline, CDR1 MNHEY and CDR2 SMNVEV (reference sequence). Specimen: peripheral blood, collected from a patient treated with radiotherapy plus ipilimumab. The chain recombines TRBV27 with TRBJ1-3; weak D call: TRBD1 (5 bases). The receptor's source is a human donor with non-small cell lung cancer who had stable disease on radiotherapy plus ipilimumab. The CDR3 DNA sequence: TGTGCCAGCAGCCCGAACGGTGGGGGTGGAAACACCATATATTTT. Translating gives CASSPNGGGGNTIYF.